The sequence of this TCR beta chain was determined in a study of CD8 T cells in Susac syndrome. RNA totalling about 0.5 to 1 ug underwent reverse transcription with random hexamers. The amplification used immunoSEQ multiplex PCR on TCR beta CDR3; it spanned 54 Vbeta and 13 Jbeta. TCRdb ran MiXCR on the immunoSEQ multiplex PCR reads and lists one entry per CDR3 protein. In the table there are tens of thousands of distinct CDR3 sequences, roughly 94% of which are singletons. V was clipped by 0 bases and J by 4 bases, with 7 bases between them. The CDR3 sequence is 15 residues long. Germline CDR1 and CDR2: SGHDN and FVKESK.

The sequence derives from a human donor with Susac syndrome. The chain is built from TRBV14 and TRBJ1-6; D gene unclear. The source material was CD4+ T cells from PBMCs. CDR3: CASSQDSPYNSPLHF. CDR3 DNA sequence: TGTGCCAGCAGCCAAGACAGCCCTTATAATTCACCCCTCCACTTT.